The 29 T cell receptor beta chains listed next were all sequenced from one sample in a study of T-cell memory formation after mild COVID-19. In TCRdb, the 5' RACE reads were re-called with MiXCR into one record per CDR3 protein. The sample shows roughly 110,000 distinct CDR3 sequences, approximately 17% of them seen only once. The sample was PBMCs or a T cell subset sorted from them (not recorded which). These receptors originate from an adult woman who had mild COVID-19 (a few samples of this study predate the infection). Cell type and time point are not known.

This rearrangement joins TRBV3-1 to TRBJ2-7; 9 bases agree with TRBD2. Germline CDR1 LGHDT, CDR2 YNNKEL (reference sequence). The CDR3 length is 14 residues. V lost 4 bases, J lost 6 bases, and 7 bases stayed unmatched. The CDR3 DNA reads TGTGCCAGCAGCCCGGGACTAGCAGTAGTCGAGCAGTACTTC. It yields the protein CASSPGLAVVEQYF.

The chain is built from TRBV4-1 and TRBJ2-7, with 7 bases identical to TRBD1. Germline V gene lookup returns CDR1 MGHRA and CDR2 YSYEKL. V gave up 7 bases and J gave up 4 bases; unmatched junction bases: 4. The CDR3 has 12 amino acids. The CDR3 DNA reads TGCGCCAGCAAAGGGGGCGGTTACGAGCAGTACTTC. Encoded protein: CASKGGGYEQYF.

This clonotype was counted a few times. The rearrangement joins TRBV9 to TRBJ2-7; 7 bases align to TRBD2. Germline CDR1 is SGDLS and CDR2 is YYNGEE. The CDR3 runs to 16 residues. Trimming removed 0 bases from V and 0 bases from J; junction bases left unmatched: 6. The CDR3 is CASSVGGGGLSYEQYF. CDR3 DNA: TGTGCCAGCAGCGTAGGGGGCGGGGGTCTCTCCTACGAGCAGTACTTC.

This clonotype was counted between two and nine times. The V gene is TRBV24-1, the J gene TRBJ2-7; D remains ambiguous. Trimming cost V 4 bases and J 3 bases, with 6 bases left between them. The CDR3 extends over 12 amino acids. Germline loops: CDR1 KGHDR, CDR2 SFDVKD. The CDR3 DNA reads TGTGCCACCAGTGAGAGCGACTACGAGCAGTACTTC. This codes for CATSESDYEQYF.

The V and J genes are TRBV5-4 and TRBJ1-6, with TRBD1 as a possible D gene (6 bases). V was clipped by 4 bases and J by 10 bases, with 15 bases between them. This CDR3 comprises 14 residues. From germline, CDR1 is SGHNT and CDR2 YYREEE (reference sequence). CDR3 nucleotides: TGTGCCAGCAGCCCTGGAGGGACATCATCACCCCTCCACTTT. It is translated as CASSPGGTSSPLHF.

This clonotype was counted a few times. This chain links TRBV5-5 with TRBJ2-1; no definite D call. CDR1 is SGHKS, CDR2 YYEKEE, per germline (reference sequence). The CDR3 loop spans 18 amino acids. Trimming removed 0 bases from V and 8 bases from J, with 24 bases in between. The CDR3 here is CASSLAGSGSLRRDEQFF. As DNA, the CDR3 is TGTGCCAGCAGCTTGGCCGGATCAGGTTCGCTCCGCCGCGATGAGCAGTTCTTC.

This clonotype was seen a few times. The gene calls are TRBV7-9 and TRBJ2-7; 9 nucleotides match TRBD1. V lost 3 bases, J lost 7 bases, and 10 bases stayed unmatched. The CDR3 has 15 residues. CDR1 SEHNR and CDR2 FQNEAQ come from the germline V gene (reference sequence). In DNA form, the CDR3 reads TGTGCCAGCAGCTTCGTACAGGGGGCCCTTAGTGAGCAGTACTTC. Its protein product is CASSFVQGALSEQYF.

This clonotype was found many times. The CDR3 here is CASSQSVAAASYEQYF. The CDR3 DNA sequence: TGTGCCAGCAGCCAATCGGTCGCGGCCGCCTCCTACGAGCAGTACTTC. The chain combines TRBV6-5 with TRBJ2-7; D is uncertain. Germline CDR1 MNHEY, CDR2 SVGAGI. The CDR3 has 16 amino acids. The V and J ends lost 6 bases and 0 bases respectively, with 18 bases between them.

This chain uses TRBV12-3 or TRBV12-4 with TRBJ2-3, with 12 nucleotides matching TRBD1. The trim removed 6 bases at V and 7 bases at J, leaving 8 bases unmatched. CDR3 length: 15 residues. Written as DNA, the CDR3 is TGTGCCAGCAGCGACCGGGACAGGGGGCTACATACGCAGTATTTT. Translated, it gives CASSDRDRGLHTQYF.

This clonotype was seen more than once but under ten times. V gene TRBV19 combines with J gene TRBJ1-1; D perhaps matches TRBD1 (6 bases). The V gene lost 6 bases and the J gene lost 6 bases, with 17 bases spanning the gap. CDR1 and CDR2 from the germline V gene are LNHDA and SQIVND (reference sequence). CDR3 length: 14 residues. In DNA form, the CDR3 reads TGTGCCAGTAGCACGGACAGTAGGGGTTCTGAAGCTTTCTTT. It encodes CASSTDSRGSEAFF.

Ten or more counts support this clonotype. The V call is TRBV9, the J call TRBJ2-7; TRBD2 matches at 8 bases. J was trimmed by 0 bases and V by 4 bases; bases with no gene match: 6. Germline CDR1 is SGDLS and CDR2 is YYNGEE. The CDR3 has 15 amino acids. CDR3 nucleotides: TGTGCCAGCAGCCCCCGGACTAGCAGCTCCTACGAGCAGTACTTC. Translated: CASSPRTSSSYEQYF.

This clonotype has at least ten counts. This chain connects TRBV20-1 to TRBJ1-4; D is perhaps TRBD1 (5 bases). The V end was cut by 0 bases, the J end by 7 bases, with 15 bases between. Germline assignment: CDR1 DFQATT and CDR2 SNEGSKA (reference sequence). The CDR3 is 15 amino acids. This CDR3 is CSARDGGTGGEKLFF. DNA for the CDR3: TGCAGTGCTAGAGATGGGGGTACAGGCGGTGAAAAACTGTTTTTT.

This chain links TRBV12-3 or TRBV12-4 with TRBJ1-2; 10 nucleotides match TRBD1. The CDR3 runs 15 residues. With V trimmed by 5 bases and J by 6 bases, 9 bases remained unmatched. CDR3 amino acids: CASSAAGTGEDGYTF. CDR3 DNA: TGTGCCAGCAGTGCGGCCGGGACAGGGGAAGATGGCTACACCTTC.

This clonotype was detected only a few times. The rearrangement joins TRBV12-3 or TRBV12-4 to TRBJ1-2, with 7 bases fitting TRBD1. This CDR3 has 16 amino acids. Trimming cost V 2 bases and J 2 bases; bases outside gene matches: 8. Written as DNA, the CDR3 is TGTGCCAGCAGTTTAATGCTGGAGGGACAGAACTATGGCTACACCTTC. This sequence encodes CASSLMLEGQNYGYTF.

This clonotype was counted between two and nine times. V is TRBV4-1 and J is TRBJ2-5, with 7 nucleotides matching TRBD2. The V gene end was trimmed by 2 bases and the J gene end by 1 base; junction bases not matched to a gene: 7. Germline loops: CDR1 MGHRA, CDR2 YSYEKL. This CDR3 is 16 amino acids long. The DNA for the CDR3 is TGCGCCAGCAGCCAAATTGGCGGGGGAAGCCAAGAGACCCAGTACTTC. Amino acids: CASSQIGGGSQETQYF.

A few counts support this clonotype. This chain joins TRBV3-1 and TRBJ2-5, with a weak D call TRBD2 (6 bases). Germline CDR1 and CDR2: LGHDT and YNNKEL (reference sequence). The CDR3 has 16 residues. Trimming took 1 base from V and 4 from J, leaving 16 bases between them. This CDR3 reads CASSQGLATVGETQYF. CDR3 DNA sequence: TGTGCCAGCAGCCAAGGGCTAGCGACCGTAGGAGAGACCCAGTACTTC.

J is TRBJ1-1 and V is TRBV5-1; possible D gene TRBD1, 6 bases. CDR3 length: 15 amino acids. The germline gives CDR1 SGHRS, CDR2 YFSETQ. V lost 0 bases and J 5 bases, leaving 14 bases between the germline ends. This CDR3 is CASSLGTVEKTEAFF. The CDR3 DNA sequence: TGCGCCAGCAGCTTGGGGACAGTTGAAAAAACTGAAGCTTTCTTT.

This clonotype has more than one count but fewer than ten. The chain has TRBV12-3 or TRBV12-4 and TRBJ2-2; 11 bases are shared with TRBD2. The CDR3 totals 20 residues. V lost 0 bases and J lost 3; bases outside the gene matches: 12. The CDR3 sequence is CASSLALSTLAGGDTGELFF. DNA for the CDR3: TGTGCCAGCAGTTTAGCGCTCTCAACCCTAGCGGGGGGCGACACCGGGGAGCTGTTTTTT.

This clonotype was picked up a small number of times. This sequence joins TRBV9 and TRBJ2-1; 15 nucleotides align to TRBD2. V shed 1 base and J 2 bases; nucleotides not matched to a gene: 7. The V gene's germline CDR1 is SGDLS and CDR2 YYNGEE. CDR3 size: 19 residues. The CDR3 bases are TGTGCCAGCAGCGTAACCGGACTAGCGGGGGGGGTGGCCTACAATGAGCAGTTCTTC. It is translated as CASSVTGLAGGVAYNEQFF.

The table lists this clonotype with a few counts. The V and J genes are TRBV10-3 and TRBJ2-1; 10 bases fit TRBD1. The V and J ends lost 6 bases and 4 bases, in that order; junction bases with no gene match: 6. The CDR3 totals 15 residues. Looked up from germline, CDR1 is ENHRY and CDR2 is SYGVKD. This CDR3 reads CAIRDGQGEYNEQFF. CDR3 sequence (DNA): TGTGCCATCAGGGACGGACAGGGGGAATACAATGAGCAGTTCTTC.

Many counts were recorded for this clonotype. V gene TRBV7-9 combines with J gene TRBJ2-7; D not certain. V was trimmed by 7 bases and J by 7 bases, leaving 14 bases between them. Germline CDR1 reads SEHNR; CDR2 reads FQNEAQ (reference sequence). CDR3 length equals 12 residues. The chain's CDR3 is CASTTTTQEQYF. The CDR3 nucleotides are TGTGCCAGCACCACGACAACCCAAGAGCAGTACTTC.

The J gene is TRBJ2-7, the V gene TRBV20-1, with a possible D match to TRBD1 (6 bases). Germline CDR1 reads DFQATT; CDR2 reads SNEGSKA (reference sequence). CDR3 length: 14 amino acids. The V gene lost 3 bases and the J gene lost 4 bases, with 16 bases spanning the gap. DNA for the CDR3: TGCAGTGCTAGGCACCTCACAGGGTGGTACGAGCAGTACTTC. Translation gives CSARHLTGWYEQYF.

The V gene is TRBV5-1, the J gene TRBJ2-6; a possible D gene is TRBD2 (6 bases). The ends were cut back, 0 bases at V and 0 bases at J, with 10 bases in the middle. Germline V lookup: CDR1 SGHRS, CDR2 YFSETQ. The length of the CDR3 is 17 residues. In nucleotides, the CDR3 is TGCGCCAGCAGCTTGGGACTTAGCGGCTCTGGGGCCAACGTCCTGACTTTC. Protein sequence: CASSLGLSGSGANVLTF.

The chain combines TRBV7-9 with TRBJ1-2, with 7 positions matching TRBD1. This CDR3 has 16 residues. The junction had 9 bases not matched to a gene; V was cut back by 4 bases and J by 1 base. Per the germline V gene, CDR1 is SEHNR and CDR2 is FQNEAQ (reference sequence). CDR3 DNA sequence: TGTGCCAGCAGCTCTACTGCAGGGGGATATAACTATGGCTACACCTTC. This translates into CASSSTAGGYNYGYTF.

The chain uses TRBV28 and TRBJ2-3, with D possibly matching TRBD1 (5 bases). Germline V CDR1 and CDR2: MDHEN, SYDVKM. This CDR3 spans 15 amino acids. The V end lost 6 bases, the J end lost 5 bases, and 18 bases lay between the germline ends. The CDR3: CASSSASGAVDTQYF. As DNA, the CDR3 is TGTGCCAGCAGCTCCGCCTCTGGGGCCGTAGATACGCAGTATTTT.

CDR3 loop: CATSSRRSNQPQHF. Here the CDR3 DNA reads TGTGCCACCAGCAGTCGACGGAGCAATCAGCCCCAGCATTTT. The rearrangement uses TRBV15 and TRBJ1-5; D is unclear. In germline, CDR1 is LNHNV, CDR2 YYDKDF (reference sequence). With 3 bases removed from V and 1 base from J, the gap between germline ends came to 7 bases. This CDR3 is built from 14 residues.

This sequence joins TRBV9 and TRBJ2-5; TRBD2 might be the D (6 bases). The CDR3 contains 17 residues. Looked up from germline, CDR1 is SGDLS and CDR2 is YYNGEE. V lost 3 bases and J 5 bases, leaving 23 bases between the germline ends. CDR3 coding DNA: TGTGCCAGCAGCGACGACCCCCTGACTAGGAGCCCTGAGACCCAGTACTTC. It translates to CASSDDPLTRSPETQYF.

This clonotype was seen a handful of times. The chain joins TRBV20-1 to TRBJ2-2; TRBD2 matches 13 bases. The CDR3 consists of 20 residues. From germline, CDR1 is DFQATT and CDR2 SNEGSKA (reference sequence). Germline trimming cut 4 bases from V and 3 bases from J; bases unmatched to any gene: 17. CDR3 DNA sequence: TGCAGTGCTATAAAAGGTTTGACTAGCGGGAGGCGGTCGGACACCGGGGAGCTGTTTTTT. Translated: CSAIKGLTSGRRSDTGELFF.

This clonotype appeared a few times. The rearrangement joins TRBV30 to TRBJ2-1; D is uncertain. The CDR3 covers 12 residues. The germline CDR1 and CDR2 sequences are GTSNPN and SVGIG (reference sequence). V was shortened by 2 bases and J by 4 bases, with 6 bases between the two germline ends. The chain's CDR3 is CAWSNTYNEQFF. For the CDR3, the DNA is TGTGCCTGGAGTAATACGTACAATGAGCAGTTCTTC.